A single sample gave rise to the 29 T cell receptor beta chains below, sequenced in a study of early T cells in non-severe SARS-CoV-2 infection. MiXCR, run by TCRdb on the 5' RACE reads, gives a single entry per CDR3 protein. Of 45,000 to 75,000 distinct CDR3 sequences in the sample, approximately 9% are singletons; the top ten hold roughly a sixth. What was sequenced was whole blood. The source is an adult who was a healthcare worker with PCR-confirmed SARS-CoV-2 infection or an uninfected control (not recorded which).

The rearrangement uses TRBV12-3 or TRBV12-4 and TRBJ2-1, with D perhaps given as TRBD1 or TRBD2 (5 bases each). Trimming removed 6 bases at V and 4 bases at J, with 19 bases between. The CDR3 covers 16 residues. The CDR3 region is CASRSTQTGGYNEQFF. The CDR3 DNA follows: TGTGCCAGCAGGTCAACCCAAACTGGGGGTTACAATGAGCAGTTCTTC.

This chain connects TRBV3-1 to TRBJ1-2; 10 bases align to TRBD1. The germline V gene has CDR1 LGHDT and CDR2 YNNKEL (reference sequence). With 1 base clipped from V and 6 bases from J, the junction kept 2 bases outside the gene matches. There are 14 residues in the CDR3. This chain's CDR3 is CASSQAGTGDGYTF. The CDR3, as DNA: TGTGCCAGCAGCCAAGCCGGGACAGGGGATGGCTACACCTTC.

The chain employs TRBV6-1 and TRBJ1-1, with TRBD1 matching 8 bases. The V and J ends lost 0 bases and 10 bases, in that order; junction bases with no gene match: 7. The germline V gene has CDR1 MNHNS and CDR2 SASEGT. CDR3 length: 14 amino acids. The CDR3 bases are TGTGCCAGCAGTGAAGCTCCCCGGACAGGGAGAGCTTTCTTT. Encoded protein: CASSEAPRTGRAFF.

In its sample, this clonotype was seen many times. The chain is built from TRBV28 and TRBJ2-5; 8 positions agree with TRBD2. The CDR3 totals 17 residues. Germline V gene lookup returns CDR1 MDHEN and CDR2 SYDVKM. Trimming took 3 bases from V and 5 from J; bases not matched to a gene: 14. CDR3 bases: TGTGCCAGCAGTTTGACCCGACTAGCGTACGAAATGGAGACCCAGTACTTC. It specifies CASSLTRLAYEMETQYF.

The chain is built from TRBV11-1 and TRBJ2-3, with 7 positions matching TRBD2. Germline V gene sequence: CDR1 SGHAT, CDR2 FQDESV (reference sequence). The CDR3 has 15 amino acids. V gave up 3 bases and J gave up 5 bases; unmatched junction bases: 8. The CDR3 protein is CASSFRRETGDTQYF. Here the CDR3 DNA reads TGTGCCAGCAGCTTCCGGCGGGAGACGGGAGATACGCAGTATTTT.

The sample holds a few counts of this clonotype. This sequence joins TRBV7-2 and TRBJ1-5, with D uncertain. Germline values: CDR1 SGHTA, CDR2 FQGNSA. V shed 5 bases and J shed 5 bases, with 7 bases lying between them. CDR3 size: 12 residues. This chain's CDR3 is CASSHGDQPQHF. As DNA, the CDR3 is TGTGCCAGCAGCCACGGGGATCAGCCCCAGCATTTT.

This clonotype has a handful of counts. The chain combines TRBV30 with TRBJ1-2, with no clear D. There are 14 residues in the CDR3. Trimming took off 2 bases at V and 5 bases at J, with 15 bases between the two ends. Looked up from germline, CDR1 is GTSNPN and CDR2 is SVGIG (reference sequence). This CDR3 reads CAWSSGTVIYGYTF. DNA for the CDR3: TGTGCCTGGAGTAGTGGCACCGTCATTTATGGCTACACCTTC.

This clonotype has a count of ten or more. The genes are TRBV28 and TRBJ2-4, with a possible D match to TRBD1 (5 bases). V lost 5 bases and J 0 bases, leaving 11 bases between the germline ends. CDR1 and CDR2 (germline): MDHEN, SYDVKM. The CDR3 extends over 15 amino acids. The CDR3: CASSHRGLAKNIQYF. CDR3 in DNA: TGTGCCAGCAGTCATAGGGGATTAGCCAAAAACATTCAGTACTTC. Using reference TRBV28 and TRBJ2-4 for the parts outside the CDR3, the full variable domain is DVKVTQSSRYLVKRTGEKVFLECVQDMDHENMFWYRQDPGLGLRLIYFSYDVKMKEKGDIPEGYSVSREKKERFSLILESASTNQTSMYLCASSHRGLAKNIQYFGAGTRLSVL.

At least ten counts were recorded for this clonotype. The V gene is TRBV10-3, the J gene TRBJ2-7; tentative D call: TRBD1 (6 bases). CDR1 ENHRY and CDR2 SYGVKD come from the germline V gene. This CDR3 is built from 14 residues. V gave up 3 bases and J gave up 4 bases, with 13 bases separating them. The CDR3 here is CAISDTGSSYEQYF. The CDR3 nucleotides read TGTGCCATCAGTGATACAGGGTCATCTTACGAGCAGTACTTC.

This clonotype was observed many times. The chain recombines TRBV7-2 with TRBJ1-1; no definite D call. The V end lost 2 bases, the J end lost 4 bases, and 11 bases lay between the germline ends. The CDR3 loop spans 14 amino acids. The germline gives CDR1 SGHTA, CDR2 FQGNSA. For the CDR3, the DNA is TGTGCCAGCAGCTTATCTCCAACTGTCACTGAAGCTTTCTTT. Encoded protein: CASSLSPTVTEAFF.

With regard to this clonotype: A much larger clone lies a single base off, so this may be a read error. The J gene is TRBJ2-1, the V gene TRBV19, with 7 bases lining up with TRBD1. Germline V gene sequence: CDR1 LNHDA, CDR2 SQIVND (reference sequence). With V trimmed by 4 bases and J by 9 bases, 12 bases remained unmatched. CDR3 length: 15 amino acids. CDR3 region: CASSKARRGGSEQFF. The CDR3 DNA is TGTGCCAGTAGTAAAGCCCGCCGAGGGGGCAGTGAGCAGTTCTTC.

This CDR3 reads CASSYRVVGTDTQYF. The CDR3 DNA follows: TGTGCCAGCAGCTACAGGGTAGTCGGCACAGATACGCAGTATTTT. The chain employs TRBV7-2 and TRBJ2-3; D possibly corresponds to TRBD1 (6 bases). Trimming stripped 4 bases from V and 1 base from J, with 12 bases between. Germline V gene sequence: CDR1 SGHTA, CDR2 FQGNSA. The CDR3 runs 15 residues.

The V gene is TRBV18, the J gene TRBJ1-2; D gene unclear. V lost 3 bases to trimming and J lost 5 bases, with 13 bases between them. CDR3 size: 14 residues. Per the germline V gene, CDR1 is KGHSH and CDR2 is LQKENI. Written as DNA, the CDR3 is TGTGCCAGCTCACCCGATGCGGGTTGGTATGGCTACACCTTC. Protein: CASSPDAGWYGYTF.

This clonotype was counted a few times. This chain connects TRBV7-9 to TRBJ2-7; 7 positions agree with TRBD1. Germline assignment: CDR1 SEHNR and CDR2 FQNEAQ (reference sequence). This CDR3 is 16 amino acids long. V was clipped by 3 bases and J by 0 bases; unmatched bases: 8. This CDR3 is CASSFDRERISYEQYF. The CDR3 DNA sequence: TGTGCCAGCAGCTTTGACAGGGAAAGAATCTCCTACGAGCAGTACTTC.

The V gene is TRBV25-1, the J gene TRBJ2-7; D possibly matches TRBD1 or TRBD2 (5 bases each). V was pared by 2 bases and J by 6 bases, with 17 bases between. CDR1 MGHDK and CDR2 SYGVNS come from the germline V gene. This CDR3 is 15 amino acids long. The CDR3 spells CASSETGFLRGEQYF. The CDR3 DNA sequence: TGTGCCAGCAGTGAAACAGGTTTTCTCCGGGGCGAGCAGTACTTC.

The CDR3 protein is CASSPRQGNTEAFF. The CDR3 region has the DNA TGTGCCAGCAGCCCCCGCCAAGGTAACACTGAAGCTTTCTTT. This chain links TRBV7-2 with TRBJ1-1; no clear D. There are 14 residues in the CDR3. Trimming left V 5 bases short and J 2 bases short, with 12 bases between. The V gene's germline CDR1 is SGHTA and CDR2 FQGNSA.

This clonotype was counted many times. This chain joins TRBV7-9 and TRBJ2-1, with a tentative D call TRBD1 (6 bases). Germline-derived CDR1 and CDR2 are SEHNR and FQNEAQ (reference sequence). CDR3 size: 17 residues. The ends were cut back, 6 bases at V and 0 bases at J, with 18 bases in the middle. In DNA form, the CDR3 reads TGTGCCAGCAGTAGAGTTAGGACAGTAAGCTCCTACAATGAGCAGTTCTTC. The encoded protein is CASSRVRTVSSYNEQFF.

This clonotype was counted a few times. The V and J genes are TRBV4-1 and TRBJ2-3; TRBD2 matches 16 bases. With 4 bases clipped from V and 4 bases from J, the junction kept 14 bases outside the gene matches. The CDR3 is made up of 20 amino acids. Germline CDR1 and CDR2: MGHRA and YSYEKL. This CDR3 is CASSLPGTSGRVVHPDTQYF. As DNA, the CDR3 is TGCGCCAGCAGCCTACCCGGGACTAGCGGGAGGGTGGTGCATCCAGATACGCAGTATTTT.

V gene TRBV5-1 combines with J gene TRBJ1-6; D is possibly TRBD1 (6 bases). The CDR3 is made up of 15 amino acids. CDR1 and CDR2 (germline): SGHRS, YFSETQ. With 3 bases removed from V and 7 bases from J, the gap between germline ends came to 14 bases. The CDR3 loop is CASSSTSGDNSPLHF. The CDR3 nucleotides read TGCGCCAGCAGCTCGACGTCAGGGGACAATTCACCCCTCCACTTT.

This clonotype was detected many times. This CDR3 is CASSQDVGSGKPGEQYF. The CDR3 bases are TGTGCCAGCAGCCAAGATGTAGGCAGCGGGAAACCGGGGGAGCAGTACTTC. V gene TRBV4-2 combines with J gene TRBJ2-7; TRBD2 matches at 7 bases. The CDR3 spans 17 residues. Germline-derived CDR1 and CDR2 are LGHNA and YNFKEQ. V trimming: 0 bases; J trimming: 7 bases; junction bases outside the gene matches: 15.

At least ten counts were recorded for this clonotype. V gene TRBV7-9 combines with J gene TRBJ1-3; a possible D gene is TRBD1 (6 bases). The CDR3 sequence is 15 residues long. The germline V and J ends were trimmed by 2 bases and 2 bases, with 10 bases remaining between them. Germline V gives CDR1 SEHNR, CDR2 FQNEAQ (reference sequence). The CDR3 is CASSLYRDTGNTIYF. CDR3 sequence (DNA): TGTGCCAGCAGCTTATACAGGGATACTGGAAACACCATATATTTT.

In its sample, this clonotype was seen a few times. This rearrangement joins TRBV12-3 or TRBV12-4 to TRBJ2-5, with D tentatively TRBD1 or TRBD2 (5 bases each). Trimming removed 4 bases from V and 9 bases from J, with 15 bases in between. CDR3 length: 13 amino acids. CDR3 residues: CASSSPTGAAQYF. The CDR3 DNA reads TGTGCCAGCAGTTCCCCAACCGGGGCCGCCCAGTACTTC.

CDR3 residues: CASSQQQGLTQPQHF. The CDR3 DNA reads TGTGCCAGCAGCCAACAACAGGGGCTCACTCAGCCCCAGCATTTT. V gene TRBV16 combines with J gene TRBJ1-5; 7 bases line up with TRBD1. The trim removed 2 bases at V and 6 bases at J, leaving 7 bases unmatched. The CDR3 runs 15 residues. From germline, CDR1 is KGHSY and CDR2 FQNENV.

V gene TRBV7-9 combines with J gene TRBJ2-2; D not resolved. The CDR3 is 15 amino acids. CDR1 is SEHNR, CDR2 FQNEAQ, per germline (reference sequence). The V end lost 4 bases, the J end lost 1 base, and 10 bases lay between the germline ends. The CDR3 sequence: CASSSLQENTGELFF. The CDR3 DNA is TGTGCCAGCAGCTCGCTCCAGGAGAACACCGGGGAGCTGTTTTTT.

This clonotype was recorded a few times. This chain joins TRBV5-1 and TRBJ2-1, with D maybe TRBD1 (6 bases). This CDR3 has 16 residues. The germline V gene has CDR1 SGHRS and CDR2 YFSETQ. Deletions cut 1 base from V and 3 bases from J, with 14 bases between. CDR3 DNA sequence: TGCGCCAGCAGCTTGATCGACAGGCACCACTACAATGAGCAGTTCTTC. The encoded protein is CASSLIDRHHYNEQFF.

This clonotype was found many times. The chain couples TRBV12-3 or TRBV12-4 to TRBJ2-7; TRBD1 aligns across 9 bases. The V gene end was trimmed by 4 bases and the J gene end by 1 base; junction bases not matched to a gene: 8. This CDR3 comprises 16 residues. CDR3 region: CASSYTGGVRSYEQYF. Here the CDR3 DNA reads TGTGCCAGCAGTTACACAGGGGGCGTTCGGTCCTACGAGCAGTACTTC.

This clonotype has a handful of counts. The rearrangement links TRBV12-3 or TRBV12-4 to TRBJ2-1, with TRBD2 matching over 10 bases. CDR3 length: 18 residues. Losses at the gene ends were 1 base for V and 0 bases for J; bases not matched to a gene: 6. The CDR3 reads CASSLGSGRGSSYNEQFF. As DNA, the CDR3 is TGTGCCAGCAGTTTAGGCAGCGGGAGGGGCAGCTCCTACAATGAGCAGTTCTTC.

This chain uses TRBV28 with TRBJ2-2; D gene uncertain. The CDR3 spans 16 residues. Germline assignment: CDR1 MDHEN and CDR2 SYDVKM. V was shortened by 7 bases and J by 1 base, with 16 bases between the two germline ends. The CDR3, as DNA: TGTGCCAGCAAAGGCAACGGAATCAAGAACACCGGGGAGCTGTTTTTT. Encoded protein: CASKGNGIKNTGELFF.

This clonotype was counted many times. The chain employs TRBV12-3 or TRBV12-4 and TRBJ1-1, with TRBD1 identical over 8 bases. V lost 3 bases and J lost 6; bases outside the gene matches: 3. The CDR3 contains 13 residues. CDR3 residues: CASSFQGAAEAFF. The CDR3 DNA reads TGTGCCAGCAGTTTTCAGGGGGCGGCTGAAGCTTTCTTT.